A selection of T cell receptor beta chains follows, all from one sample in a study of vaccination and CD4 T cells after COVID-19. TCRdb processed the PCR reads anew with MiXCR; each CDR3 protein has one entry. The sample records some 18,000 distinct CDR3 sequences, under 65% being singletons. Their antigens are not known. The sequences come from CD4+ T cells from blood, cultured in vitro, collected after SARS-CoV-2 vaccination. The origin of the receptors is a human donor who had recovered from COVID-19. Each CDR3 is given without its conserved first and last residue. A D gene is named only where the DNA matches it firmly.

AISDRGRDTEAF,TRBD1,TRBV10-3
ASRSRQGTDGYT,TRBD1,TRBV7-2
ASSLVRGSGYGYT,NA,TRBV7-2
ASSLGTSTDTQY,NA,TRBV5-6
ASSLYGTGSHTEAF,TRBD1,TRBV27
ASSLGTGSAETQY,TRBD1,TRBV5-6
ASTDPGTTHYGYT,NA,TRBV6-2/TRBV6-3
ASSGTGGDGYT,TRBD1,TRBV2
ASSLAGDLLGNEQF,TRBD2,TRBV6-1
ASSARNLGRMTEAF,NA,TRBV19
ASTFGLAYEQY,TRBD2,TRBV6-2/TRBV6-3
ASSISSNQPPH,NA,TRBV19
ASRGVTGGNSPLH,TRBD1,TRBV2
ASKDRVITDTQY,TRBD1,TRBV10-2
AWSIWGAGQPQH,NA,TRBV30
SARVRTGLNTEAF,TRBD1,TRBV20-1
ASNLRGEIDTQY,TRBD2,TRBV5-5
ASTVGLLSNQPQH,NA,TRBV28
ASSTGGGSTEAF,TRBD1,TRBV2
ASSPQTNQPQH,NA,TRBV19
AISDPTGGADYEQY,TRBD1,TRBV6-1
ASSPGTGGTEAF,TRBD1,TRBV7-9
ASSLGNGPGAEAF,NA,TRBV7-9
ASSVDVNTEAF,NA,TRBV2